Below, 3 T cell receptor beta chains from the same sample are listed, as sequenced in a study of PD-L1 blockade in urothelial cancer. Time point: peripheral blood 6 weeks after treatment start. Here immunoSEQ multiplex PCR was the method, and the copy in TCRdb shows in-frame clones only, minus some. The data show 65,000 to 85,000 clones, with 80% to 95% seen just once and about 0.91% held by the top ten. The sample in question was PBMCs, obtained around atezolizumab (anti-PD-L1) treatment. The receptor set was obtained from a woman older than 75 with urothelial cancer.

This chain links TRBV2 with TRBJ1-5; a weak D match, TRBD1 (6 bases). The V end was cut by 8 bases, the J end by 2 bases, with 10 bases between. CDR1 is SNHLY, CDR2 FYNNEI, per germline. The length of the CDR3 is 13 residues. CDR3 protein: CASGGWGNQPQHF. In DNA form, the CDR3 reads TGTGCCAGCGGGGGCTGGGGCAATCAGCCCCAGCATTTT.

The chain joins TRBV28 to TRBJ2-1; 8 nucleotides line up with TRBD2. In germline, CDR1 is MDHEN, CDR2 SYDVKM. The CDR3 length is 14 residues. V lost 10 bases and J lost 6; bases outside the gene matches: 11. CDR3 sequence (DNA): TGTGCCACCACCGACCGGGAGGGCCCCAATGAGCAGTTCTTC. It codes for CATTDREGPNEQFF.

The chain joins TRBV30 to TRBJ2-1; 9 bases are shared with TRBD1. This CDR3 region has 17 residues. Per germline, CDR1 GTSNPN and CDR2 SVGIG (reference sequence). Trimming removed 0 bases from V and 0 bases from J; junction bases left unmatched: 6. The CDR3 coding sequence is TGTGCCTGGAGTGTATATTGGGGACAGGGCTCCTACAATGAGCAGTTCTTC. Its protein product is CAWSVYWGQGSYNEQFF.